These 23 T cell receptor beta chains were sequenced from one sample in a study of T cell repertoires in cytomegalovirus infection. Using its own MiXCR run on the reads, TCRdb lists one record per CDR3 protein. The sample yields roughly 500,000 distinct CDR3 sequences, 30% to 40% seen once. What these receptors recognize is not known. The sample consisted of cultured PBMCs, taken from culture after CMV antigen stimulation. The receptors were gathered from a human donor in good health (CMV status not recorded). Some clones in this sample may be carry-over from other donors' samples.

V gene TRBV6-5 combines with J gene TRBJ1-1; D call uncertain. The V end was cut by 0 bases, the J end by 0 bases, with 8 bases between. The CDR3 loop spans 15 amino acids. Germline loops: CDR1 MNHEY, CDR2 SVGAGI. In nucleotides, the CDR3 is TGTGCCAGCAGTTACTCGGCGGGAGTGAACACTGAAGCTTTCTTT. Translating gives CASSYSAGVNTEAFF.

This clonotype was seen more than once but under ten times. V usage is TRBV6-5 and J usage is TRBJ2-7; TRBD2 aligns across 10 bases. Trimming at V came to 6 bases and at J to 0 bases, leaving 8 bases not matched to a gene. The CDR3 has 16 amino acids. Germline values: CDR1 MNHEY, CDR2 SVGAGI. The CDR3 region is CASSRGLADVSYEQYF. The CDR3 nucleotides are TGTGCCAGCAGCCGCGGACTAGCGGATGTCTCCTACGAGCAGTACTTC.

This clonotype came up a few times. V is TRBV12-3 or TRBV12-4 and J is TRBJ1-4; 7 positions agree with TRBD1. Trimming cost V 7 bases and J 7 bases; bases outside gene matches: 9. The CDR3 runs 14 residues. The CDR3 loop is CASTQGGLGEKLFF. CDR3 bases: TGTGCCAGCACCCAGGGGGGGCTTGGTGAAAAACTGTTTTTT.

This clonotype was detected only a few times. The rearrangement uses TRBV7-8 and TRBJ1-2, with D perhaps TRBD1 (6 bases). The CDR3 runs to 15 residues. The ends were cut back, 5 bases at V and 6 bases at J, with 19 bases in the middle. Per the germline V gene, CDR1 is SGHVS and CDR2 is FQNEAQ. The chain's CDR3 is CASSAYRGTGNGYTF. CDR3 nucleotides: TGTGCCAGCAGCGCGTACCGGGGTACAGGGAATGGCTACACCTTC.

The genes are TRBV5-1 and TRBJ2-1, with 8 nucleotides matching TRBD1. The CDR3 is 15 residues long. J was trimmed by 4 bases and V by 2 bases; bases with no gene match: 5. Germline V gene data show CDR1 as SGHRS and CDR2 as YFSETQ. CDR3 sequence (DNA): TGCGCCAGCAGCTTTCGGACAGGGAAATACAATGAGCAGTTCTTC. Translation gives CASSFRTGKYNEQFF.

The chain couples TRBV7-2 to TRBJ2-5, with a possible D match to TRBD2 (5 bases). The CDR3 loop spans 13 amino acids. V gave up 8 bases and J gave up 0 bases, with 10 bases separating them. Germline V gives CDR1 SGHTA, CDR2 FQGNSA. This chain's CDR3 is CASRGSYQETQYF. DNA of the CDR3: TGTGCCAGCCGCGGGTCGTACCAAGAGACCCAGTACTTC.

This clonotype has a single count. The chain uses TRBV9 and TRBJ2-3; 13 bases align to TRBD2. The J segment lost 6 bases and the V segment lost 0 bases, leaving 10 bases of the junction unmatched. This CDR3 is built from 18 residues. The germline V gene has CDR1 SGDLS and CDR2 YYNGEE. CDR3 loop: CASSVGLAGGQRVDTQYF. Written as DNA, the CDR3 is TGTGCCAGCAGCGTAGGACTAGCGGGAGGCCAGAGAGTTGATACGCAGTATTTT.

J is TRBJ2-1 and V is TRBV5-6; 7 nucleotides agree with TRBD1. The CDR3 spans 16 residues. The germline V gene has CDR1 SGHDT and CDR2 YYEEEE. V shed 4 bases and J 2 bases; nucleotides not matched to a gene: 9. The DNA of the CDR3 is TGTGCCAGCAGCATACCACAGGGGACCACCTACAATGAGCAGTTCTTC. Its protein product is CASSIPQGTTYNEQFF.

This rearrangement joins TRBV20-1 to TRBJ2-1, with a possible D match to TRBD2 (5 bases). Trimming cost V 6 bases and J 0 bases, with 12 bases left between them. The CDR3 loop spans 14 amino acids. CDR1 is DFQATT and CDR2 is SNEGSKA in the germline V gene (reference sequence). CDR3 DNA sequence: TGCAGTGCCAAGGACTCCGCCTCCTACAATGAGCAGTTCTTC. Translated: CSAKDSASYNEQFF.

The J gene is TRBJ1-2, the V gene TRBV3-1; possible D gene TRBD1, 6 bases. This CDR3 has 12 residues. V lost 0 bases and J 9 bases, leaving 8 bases between the germline ends. In germline, CDR1 is LGHDT, CDR2 YNNKEL (reference sequence). CDR3 DNA: TGTGCCAGCAGCCAAGAAAGGGGGAGCTACACCTTC. It yields the protein CASSQERGSYTF.

The chain joins TRBV29-1 to TRBJ2-2, with 7 nucleotides matching TRBD2. The CDR3 runs to 13 residues. Per germline, CDR1 SQVTM and CDR2 ANQGSEA. V was pared by 7 bases and J by 4 bases, with 6 bases of the junction left unmatched. The CDR3 coding sequence is TGCAGCGGTCGCCCGGGAGGCACCGGGGAGCTGTTTTTT. Residues: CSGRPGGTGELFF.

The rearrangement links TRBV28 to TRBJ1-2; unclear D gene. Trimming left V 3 bases short and J 2 bases short, with 19 bases between. The germline V gene has CDR1 MDHEN and CDR2 SYDVKM. The CDR3 length is 17 residues. The CDR3 reads CASSFGGPTPQNYGYTF. Written as DNA, the CDR3 is TGTGCCAGCAGTTTTGGCGGCCCGACCCCCCAAAACTATGGCTACACCTTC.

The rearrangement uses TRBV6-1 and TRBJ2-5; D remains ambiguous. The CDR3 extends over 14 amino acids. Per germline, CDR1 MNHNS and CDR2 SASEGT. V gave up 6 bases and J gave up 0 bases, with 11 bases separating them. The DNA of the CDR3 is TGTGCCAGCAGGCCGCAGGCCTACCAAGAGACCCAGTACTTC. Amino acids: CASRPQAYQETQYF.

There are a few counts of this clonotype. The gene calls are TRBV7-6 and TRBJ2-3, with D perhaps TRBD2 (6 bases). Trimming took off 5 bases at V and 4 bases at J, with 16 bases between the two ends. Germline CDR1 and CDR2: SGHVS and FNYEAQ. The CDR3 is made up of 15 amino acids. This CDR3 reads CASSPGSGGADTQYF. Here the CDR3 DNA reads TGTGCCAGCAGCCCGGGGTCCGGAGGGGCAGATACGCAGTATTTT.

The chain employs TRBV2 and TRBJ1-1; D is undetermined. There are 15 residues in the CDR3. V dropped 0 bases and J dropped 2 bases, with 10 bases sitting between them. The germline CDR1 and CDR2 sequences are SNHLY and FYNNEI. In DNA form, the CDR3 reads TGTGCCAGCAGTGAAGCGCTTACGGGAAACACTGAAGCTTTCTTT. Translating gives CASSEALTGNTEAFF.

This clonotype showed up just a few times. This rearrangement joins TRBV20-1 to TRBJ1-5, with a weak D call TRBD1 (6 bases). CDR1 and CDR2 (germline): DFQATT, SNEGSKA (reference sequence). The V gene lost 2 bases and the J gene lost 3 bases, with 14 bases spanning the gap. There are 15 residues in the CDR3. The CDR3 loop is CSARRTGMTNQPQHF. The CDR3 DNA is TGCAGTGCTAGAAGAACAGGGATGACCAATCAGCCCCAGCATTTT.

There are a few counts of this clonotype. Here the CDR3 reads CASSTIDPPSYEQYF. The CDR3, as DNA: TGTGCCAGCAGCACTATCGACCCACCGTCCTACGAGCAGTACTTC. The chain uses TRBV7-9 and TRBJ2-7; D gene ambiguous. This CDR3 is 15 amino acids long. V gave up 5 bases and J gave up 1 base, with 15 bases separating them. The germline gives CDR1 SEHNR, CDR2 FQNEAQ (reference sequence).

V and J are TRBV7-6 and TRBJ2-2, with 11 bases matching TRBD1. Germline CDR1 is SGHVS and CDR2 is FNYEAQ. The trim removed 5 bases at V and 4 bases at J, leaving 6 bases unmatched. The CDR3 has 16 amino acids. CDR3 in amino acids: CASSHGQGATTGELFF. DNA of the CDR3: TGTGCCAGCAGCCACGGACAGGGGGCAACCACCGGGGAGCTGTTTTTT.

This rearrangement joins TRBV19 to TRBJ1-1, with D possibly being TRBD1 (6 bases). CDR1 is LNHDA and CDR2 is SQIVND in the germline V gene (reference sequence). With 8 bases removed from V and 3 bases from J, the gap between germline ends came to 16 bases. This CDR3 is built from 14 residues. The CDR3 DNA is TGTGCCAGTTTCTCCAGAGGGGGGGACACTGAAGCTTTCTTT. Protein sequence: CASFSRGGDTEAFF.

The genes are TRBV10-3 and TRBJ2-7; D not certain. CDR1 is ENHRY, CDR2 SYGVKD, per germline. This CDR3 region has 12 residues. The V gene lost 8 bases and the J gene lost 0 bases, with 8 bases spanning the gap. The CDR3, as DNA: TGTGCCATCTCAGGATCCTCCTACGAGCAGTACGTC. Its protein is CAISGSSYEQYV.

The chain links TRBV6-2 or TRBV6-3 to TRBJ2-7; D is possibly TRBD2 (5 bases). There are 15 residues in the CDR3. CDR1 and CDR2 from the germline V gene are MNHEY and SVGEGT. V gave up 2 bases and J gave up 7 bases, with 18 bases separating them. Here the CDR3 reads CASSYGRGGMGEQYF. CDR3 DNA: TGTGCCAGCAGTTACGGTAGAGGAGGAATGGGGGAGCAGTACTTC.

V and J are TRBV4-1 and TRBJ2-7; 7 nucleotides agree with TRBD2. Trimming cost V 3 bases and J 4 bases; bases outside gene matches: 3. The CDR3 extends over 13 amino acids. CDR1 and CDR2 (germline): MGHRA, YSYEKL. This chain's CDR3 is CASSQASGYEQYF. CDR3 in DNA: TGCGCCAGCAGCCAGGCTAGCGGATACGAGCAGTACTTC.

This clonotype was found a few times. CDR3 DNA: TGTGCCAGCAGCTTGCGATTGGGACAGGGAGACTCCTACGAGCAGTACTTC. This encodes CASSLRLGQGDSYEQYF. This rearrangement joins TRBV7-8 to TRBJ2-7; 9 bases are shared with TRBD1. This CDR3 comprises 17 residues. Germline V gene data show CDR1 as SGHVS and CDR2 as FQNEAQ. The V gene end was trimmed by 3 bases and the J gene end by 0 bases; junction bases not matched to a gene: 9.